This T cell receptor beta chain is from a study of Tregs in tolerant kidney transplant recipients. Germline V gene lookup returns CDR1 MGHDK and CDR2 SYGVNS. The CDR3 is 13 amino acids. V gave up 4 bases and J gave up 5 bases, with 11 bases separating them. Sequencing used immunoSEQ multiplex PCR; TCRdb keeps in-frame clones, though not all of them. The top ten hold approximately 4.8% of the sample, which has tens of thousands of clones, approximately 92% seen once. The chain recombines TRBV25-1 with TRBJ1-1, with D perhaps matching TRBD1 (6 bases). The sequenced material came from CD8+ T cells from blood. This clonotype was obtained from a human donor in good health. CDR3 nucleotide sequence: TGTGCCAGCAGTGCACAGGGCTGGACTGAAGCTTTCTTT. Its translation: CASSAQGWTEAFF.